This T cell receptor beta chain was observed in a study of response to subunit inactivated influenza vaccine. Notes on the study in general: Authors proposed each seasonal influenza vaccination draws in few new T cells.

TCRdb itself ran the RT-PCR reads through MiXCR, one entry per CDR3 protein. The table includes about 480,000 distinct CDR3 sequences, roughly 27% detected once. About this clonotype itself: Its antigen is unknown.

The CDR3 totals 15 residues. The germline V gene encodes CDR1 LGHNA and CDR2 YNFKEQ. V lost 1 base, J lost 2 bases, and 12 bases lay in between. The chain combines TRBV4-2 with TRBJ2-7; unclear D gene. This TCR was sampled from a man between 50 and 59 years old who received an inactivated influenza vaccine. Sequencing was performed on CD4+ T cells sorted from PBMCs, taken 5 to 6 days after vaccination. The CDR3: CASSQVSEVTYEQYF. CDR3 bases: TGTGCCAGCAGCCAAGTGAGTGAAGTTACCTACGAGCAGTACTTC.